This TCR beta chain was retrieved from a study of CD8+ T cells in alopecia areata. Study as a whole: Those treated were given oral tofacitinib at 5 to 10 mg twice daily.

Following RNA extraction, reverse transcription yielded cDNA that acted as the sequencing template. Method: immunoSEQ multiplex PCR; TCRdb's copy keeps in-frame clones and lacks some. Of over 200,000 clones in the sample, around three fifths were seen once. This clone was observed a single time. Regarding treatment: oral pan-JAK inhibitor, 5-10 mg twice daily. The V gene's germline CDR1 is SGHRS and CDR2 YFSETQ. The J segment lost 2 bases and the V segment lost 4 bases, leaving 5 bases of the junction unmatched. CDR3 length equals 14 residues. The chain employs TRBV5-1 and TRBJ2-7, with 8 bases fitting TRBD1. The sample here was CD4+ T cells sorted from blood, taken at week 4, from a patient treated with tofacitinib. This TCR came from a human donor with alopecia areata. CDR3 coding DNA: TGCGCCAGCAGCCCGGACAGGGTCACCTACGAGCAGTACTTC. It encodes CASSPDRVTYEQYF.